The source of this TCR beta chain is a study of T-cell reconstitution after alpha-beta-depleted transplantation in children. The study, taken as a whole, reports: The study reportedly traced alpha-beta T cells about two months after transplant to several hundred expanded graft clones.

Worth noting for this clonotype: The antigen is undetermined.

For TCRbeta, the library was prepared with unique molecular identifiers. TCRdb reprocessed the PCR reads with MiXCR, giving one entry per CDR3 protein. The repertoire holds 500,000 to 750,000 distinct CDR3 sequences, with under 15% as singletons. Germline CDR1 ENHRY, CDR2 SYGVKD. The ends were cut back, 3 bases at V and 2 bases at J, with 11 bases in the middle. This CDR3 has 16 amino acids. The sample consisted of PBMCs, mostly from graft donor cells, taken 360 days after TCRalphabeta/CD19-depleted stem cell transplant. The TCR was taken from a male patient younger than 18 who had a stem cell transplant for acute myeloid leukemia, so the T cells may come from the graft donor. The gene calls are TRBV10-3 and TRBJ2-6; D not certain. CDR3 protein: CAISEGSPTGANVLTF. CDR3 in DNA: TGTGCCATCAGTGAAGGCAGCCCTACTGGGGCCAACGTCCTGACTTTC.